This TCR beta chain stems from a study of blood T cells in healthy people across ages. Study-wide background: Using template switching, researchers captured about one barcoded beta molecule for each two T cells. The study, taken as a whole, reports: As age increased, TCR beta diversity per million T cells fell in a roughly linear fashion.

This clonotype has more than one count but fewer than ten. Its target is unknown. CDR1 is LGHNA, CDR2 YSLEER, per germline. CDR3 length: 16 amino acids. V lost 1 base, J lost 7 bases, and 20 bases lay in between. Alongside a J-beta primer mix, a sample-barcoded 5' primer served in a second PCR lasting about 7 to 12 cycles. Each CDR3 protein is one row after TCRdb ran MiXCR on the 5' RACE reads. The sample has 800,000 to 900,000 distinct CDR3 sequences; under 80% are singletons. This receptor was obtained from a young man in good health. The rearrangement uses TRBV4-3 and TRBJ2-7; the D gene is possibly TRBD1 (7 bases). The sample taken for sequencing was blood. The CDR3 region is CASSQVAGGIYNEQYF. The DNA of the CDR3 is TGCGCCAGCAGCCAAGTTGCAGGGGGGATTTACAATGAGCAGTACTTC.